The rows below give T cell receptor beta chains drawn from one sample of a study of response to subunit inactivated influenza vaccine. TCRdb reprocessed the RT-PCR reads with MiXCR, giving one entry per CDR3 protein. The sample has fewer than 800,000 distinct CDR3 sequences; more than 15% are singletons. The sequencing here drew on PBMCs from blood, taken roughly 12 days after vaccination. Receptors originate from a man aged 50-60 years who received an inactivated influenza vaccine. The CDR3 runs from the conserved cysteine through the conserved F or W.

16	TRBV10-3	CAISGTTSGRSYEQYF
14	TRBV12-3/TRBV12-4	CASSPTDFYNEQFF
14	TRBV20-1	CSAQRGGRIETQYF
14	TRBV5-1	CASSLDGPYNEQFF
15	TRBV6-5	CASSSTGSGRSPLHF
15	TRBV12-3/TRBV12-4	CASSAIGQGATGYTF
15	TRBV20-1	CSAQGLAGDQETQYF
13	TRBV5-1	CASGASGGYEQYF
14	TRBV12-3/TRBV12-4	CASRRTFGIGKLFF
14	TRBV7-9	CASSSRTENYGYTF
11	TRBV20-1	CSANTSGKQFF
17	TRBV28	CASSLLPPGQLNSPLHF
16	TRBV30	CAWNTGLAGLRDEQFF
16	TRBV6-1	CASSKLSGLDTDTQYF
13	TRBV28	CASGQGGSETQYF
17	TRBV7-6	CASSWGTSGRDPDTQYF
14	TRBV4-1	CASSQATWNTEAFF
14	TRBV6-1	CASKPSFGTDTQYF
14	TRBV7-2	CASSLGQGALEQFF
18	TRBV4-3	CASSQARGVGRVLYGYTF
13	TRBV27	CASRLMGGTEAFF
16	TRBV5-1	CASSLVSGTVNEKLFF
17	TRBV7-2	CASSLNFGTSGSNEQFF
14	TRBV4-3	CASSPQEGGNEQYF
13	TRBV4-3	CASSREEGNIQYF
14	TRBV6-1	CASSPTGTSSPLHF
17	TRBV6-2/TRBV6-3	CASSYPSVSQIKYEQYF
17	TRBV24-1	CATSDPGQGWGNNEQFF
13	TRBV12-3/TRBV12-4	CASSFIRGYGYTF
14	TRBV7-2	CASSARGGSYEQYF
13	TRBV28	CASSAEDNYGYTF